This TCR beta chain was recovered during a study of CD8 T cells in ankylosing spondylitis. This clonotype has ten or more counts. Scientists made TCR beta libraries using quantitative 5'-RACE with molecular barcodes. TCRdb re-called the 5' RACE reads through MiXCR, storing one row per CDR3 protein. The sample has 20,000 to 30,000 distinct CDR3 sequences; 2% to 3% are singletons. The sample comprised blood, either unsorted or a sorted T cell fraction (not recorded which). The clonotype was recovered from a female donor with ankylosing spondylitis or in good health (not recorded which).

CDR3 nucleotide sequence: TGTGCCAGCAGCGTAGAAGGAGGGAATCAAGAGACCCAGTACTTC. Protein sequence: CASSVEGGNQETQYF. V usage is TRBV9 and J usage is TRBJ2-5; D is possibly TRBD2 (6 bases). Trimming took 0 bases from V and 2 from J, leaving 11 bases between them. Germline CDR1 SGDLS, CDR2 YYNGEE. This CDR3 is built from 15 residues.